A selection of T cell receptor beta chains follows, all from one sample in a study of shared clonotypes between healthy human individuals. Libraries were prepared by immunoSEQ multiplex PCR; TCRdb keeps only in-frame clonotypes and omits some of them. The repertoire holds 550,000 to 750,000 clones, with nearly 97% as singletons. Sequenced sample: naive CD8+ T cells sorted from blood. All receptors come from a woman aged 25 to 45 in good health. Each CDR3 is given with its conserved first and last residue. The D gene is left open where the match is weak. Only some rows state a clone size, as once, few, many or a class for expanded clones.

CASSVTGLRTEAFF,TGTGCCAGCAGCGTTACAGGGTTGAGGACTGAAGCTTTCTTT,TRBJ1-1,.,.,TRBV11-2
CASSRQTLLEYEQYF,TGTGCCAGCAGTCGCCAAACGTTGTTGGAGTACGAGCAGTACTTC,TRBJ2-7,.,.,TRBV6-5
CASSLDQSYEQYF,TGTGCCAGCAGCTTGGACCAGAGCTACGAGCAGTACTTC,TRBJ2-7,.,.,TRBV5-6
CAISTGGGPYGYTF,TGTGCCATCAGTACAGGAGGGGGGCCCTATGGCTACACCTTC,TRBJ1-2,.,.,TRBV10-3
CASRPSREVGELFF,TGTGCCAGCAGACCCTCGCGGGAGGTCGGGGAGCTGTTTTTT,TRBJ2-2,TRBD2,.,TRBV27
CASSPGFPSGRSYYNEQFF,TGTGCCAGCAGCCCAGGATTCCCTAGCGGGAGATCTTACTACAATGAGCAGTTCTTC,TRBJ2-1,TRBD2,.,TRBV7-9
CAISERDVSNQPQHF,TGTGCCATCAGTGAGCGGGACGTTAGCAATCAGCCCCAGCATTTT,TRBJ1-5,.,.,TRBV10-3
CASSLTGGRNEQYF,TGTGCCAGCAGTCTAACAGGGGGTCGGAACGAGCAGTACTTC,TRBJ2-7,TRBD1,.,TRBV27
CASSPALLNEKLFF,TGTGCCAGCAGCCCGGCCCTTTTGAATGAAAAACTGTTTTTT,TRBJ1-4,.,.,TRBV7-9
CAIPLPTGKNEQFF,TGTGCCATCCCGCTACCGACAGGTAAAAATGAGCAGTTCTTC,TRBJ2-1,.,.,TRBV7-9
CASSAGLAASYEQYF,TGCGCCAGCAGTGCGGGACTAGCGGCCTCCTACGAGCAGTACTTC,TRBJ2-7,TRBD2,.,TRBV10-1
CASSTWGPTGELFF,TGTGCCAGCAGCACGTGGGGACCAACCGGGGAGCTGTTTTTT,TRBJ2-2,.,.,TRBV28
CATSGHSGEYNEQFF,TGTGCCACCAGCGGGCATAGCGGGGAGTACAATGAGCAGTTCTTC,TRBJ2-1,TRBD2,.,TRBV15
CASSTSGTYNEQFF,TGTGCCAGTAGTACTAGTGGGACCTACAATGAGCAGTTCTTC,TRBJ2-1,.,.,TRBV19
CASSDGQVLQETQYF,TGTGCCAGCAGTGACGGACAGGTTTTACAAGAGACCCAGTACTTC,TRBJ2-5,TRBD1,.,TRBV2
CASSSTANYEQYF,TGTGCCAGCAGCTCGACAGCAAACTACGAGCAGTACTTC,TRBJ2-7,.,.,TRBV5-6
CASRPGTSAFTDTQYF,TGTGCCAGCCGACCCGGGACTAGCGCCTTCACAGATACGCAGTATTTT,TRBJ2-3,TRBD2,.,TRBV28
CASSLGLPPYNEQFF,TGTGCCAGCAGCTTAGGGCTACCGCCCTACAATGAGCAGTTCTTC,TRBJ2-1,.,.,TRBV7-6
CASTLQGPPLHF,TGTGCCAGCACCCTTCAGGGTCCACCCCTCCACTTT,TRBJ1-6,.,.,TRBV28
CASAIDRGYNEQFF,TGTGCCAGCGCCATAGACAGGGGCTACAATGAGCAGTTCTTC,TRBJ2-1,TRBD1,.,TRBV28
CASSLVQGYTGELFF,TGTGCCAGCAGCTTGGTTCAGGGGTACACCGGGGAGCTGTTTTTT,TRBJ2-2,.,.,TRBV7-9
CASSAKAGGRDEQFF,TGTGCCAGCAGCGCCAAGGCGGGGGGGCGCGATGAGCAGTTCTTC,TRBJ2-1,TRBD2,.,TRBV13
CASSAVMGGGRYEQYF,TGTGCCAGCAGCGCCGTGATGGGGGGAGGACGCTACGAGCAGTACTTC,TRBJ2-7,.,.,TRBV9
CASSPNQLEEAQYF,TGTGCCAGCAGTCCAAATCAACTAGAAGAGGCCCAGTACTTC,TRBJ2-5,.,.,TRBV28
CASRPLGKANYGYTF,TGTGCCAGCAGACCGCTAGGAAAAGCTAACTATGGCTACACCTTC,TRBJ1-2,.,.,TRBV27
CASQGQGASEQYF,TGTGCCAGCCAAGGACAGGGGGCGAGCGAGCAGTACTTC,TRBJ2-7,TRBD1,.,TRBV19
CASSGDRGSYEQYF,TGTGCCAGCAGTGGAGACAGGGGTTCCTACGAGCAGTACTTC,TRBJ2-7,TRBD1,.,TRBV6-1
CASSQEMGTYEQYF,TGTGCCAGCAGCCAAGAGATGGGAACCTACGAGCAGTACTTC,TRBJ2-7,.,.,TRBV14
CASSQIPVNTEAFF,TGCGCCAGCAGCCAAATCCCAGTGAACACTGAAGCTTTCTTT,TRBJ1-1,.,.,TRBV4-1
CASSYSTGFAYNEQFF,TGTGCCAGCAGTTATTCGACAGGGTTCGCCTACAATGAGCAGTTCTTC,TRBJ2-1,TRBD1,.,TRBV11-2
CASSSRTGREPQHF,TGTGCCAGCAGCTCAAGGACAGGGAGAGAGCCCCAGCATTTT,TRBJ1-5,TRBD1,.,TRBV7-4
CASSQVSASNTGELFF,TGCGCCAGCAGCCAAGTATCGGCGAGTAACACCGGGGAGCTGTTTTTT,TRBJ2-2,.,.,TRBV4-1
CASSYSTGEDDYEQYF,TGTGCCAGCAGTTACTCGACCGGGGAAGACGACTACGAGCAGTACTTC,TRBJ2-7,.,.,TRBV6-5
CASSQPWEQYF,TGTGCCAGCAGCCAGCCTTGGGAGCAGTACTTC,TRBJ2-7,.,.,TRBV11-2
CASSPSGRNPYEQYF,TGTGCCAGCAGCCCTAGCGGGAGGAATCCCTACGAGCAGTACTTC,TRBJ2-7,TRBD2,once,TRBV11-2
CASSLAETSIYYEQYF,TGTGCCAGCAGCTTAGCGGAGACTAGCATTTACTACGAGCAGTACTTC,TRBJ2-7,TRBD2,.,TRBV7-2
CASSSARGAMAKNIQYF,TGTGCCAGCAGTTCCGCCCGGGGGGCCATGGCCAAAAACATTCAGTACTTC,TRBJ2-4,.,.,TRBV28
CASSGGTSGSPDTQYF,TGTGCCAGCAGTGGGGGGACTAGCGGGAGCCCAGATACGCAGTATTTT,TRBJ2-3,TRBD2,.,TRBV28
CASSLGAETNEKLFF,TGTGCCAGCAGCTTAGGTGCAGAGACTAATGAAAAACTGTTTTTT,TRBJ1-4,.,.,TRBV7-9
CASSPTGGNTGELFF,TGTGCCAGCAGCCCGACAGGGGGCAACACCGGGGAGCTGTTTTTT,TRBJ2-2,TRBD1,.,TRBV27
CASSHPRVSYNEQFF,TGCGCCAGCAGCCACCCCCGCGTATCCTACAATGAGCAGTTCTTC,TRBJ2-1,.,.,TRBV4-1
CASSLVRNTGELFF,TGTGCCAGCAGTTTAGTCAGAAACACCGGGGAGCTGTTTTTT,TRBJ2-2,.,.,TRBV27
CASSLAIGGYEQYF,TGTGCCAGCAGCTTAGCTATCGGTGGCTACGAGCAGTACTTC,TRBJ2-7,.,.,TRBV11-2
CASSETGDNEQFF,TGTGCCAGCAGTGAGACAGGGGACAATGAGCAGTTCTTC,TRBJ2-1,TRBD1,.,TRBV27
CASTMNTGELFF,TGTGCCAGCACTATGAACACCGGGGAGCTGTTTTTT,TRBJ2-2,.,.,TRBV28
CASSLLTSFSNQPQHF,TGTGCCAGCAGCCTACTGACAAGCTTTAGCAATCAGCCCCAGCATTTT,TRBJ1-5,.,.,TRBV28
CASSYSLAVYEQFF,TGTGCCAGCAGTTACTCACTAGCGGTTTATGAGCAGTTCTTC,TRBJ2-1,TRBD2,.,TRBV6-6
CASRATGGWNTEAFF,TGTGCCAGCCGGGCGACAGGGGGATGGAACACTGAAGCTTTCTTT,TRBJ1-1,TRBD1,.,TRBV2
CASSAQGLAGLHEQYF,TGTGCCAGCAGCGCCCAGGGACTAGCGGGTCTTCACGAGCAGTACTTC,TRBJ2-7,TRBD2,.,TRBV9
CASSSIPSGTGTDTQYF,TGTGCCAGCAGTTCCATTCCCAGCGGGACAGGTACAGATACGCAGTATTTT,TRBJ2-3,.,.,TRBV27
CASSLSGDGTYEQYF,TGTGCCAGCAGTTTATCTGGGGACGGGACCTACGAGCAGTACTTC,TRBJ2-7,.,.,TRBV27
CASSLGRNEQYF,TGTGCCAGCAGCTTAGGCAGGAACGAGCAGTACTTC,TRBJ2-7,.,.,TRBV7-9
CASSLEWDRAIHEQYF,TGTGCCAGCAGCTTGGAATGGGACAGGGCGATCCACGAGCAGTACTTC,TRBJ2-7,TRBD1,once,TRBV7-8
CSVRLAGGAYNEQFF,TGCAGCGTTCGACTAGCGGGAGGGGCCTACAATGAGCAGTTCTTC,TRBJ2-1,TRBD2,.,TRBV29-1
CASSLGVGTGSHEQFF,TGTGCCAGCAGCCTAGGGGTCGGGACAGGTAGTCATGAGCAGTTCTTC,TRBJ2-1,TRBD1,.,TRBV28